A selection of T cell receptor beta chains follows, all from one sample in a study of shared clonotypes between healthy human individuals. The data were produced by immunoSEQ multiplex PCR, yet TCRdb's version contains in-frame clones alone and is incomplete. The table records about 1.5 million clones, 95% to 99% of them present only once. The sample taken for sequencing was naive CD4+ T cells sorted from blood. The receptors originated from a young man in good health. Each CDR3 is given with its conserved first and last residue. D genes are given only for firm matches. Expanded clones get a size class; other rows say once, few or many, or leave the size out.

clone size: -
D gene: TRBD1
J gene: TRBJ2-5
V gene: TRBV7-2
CDR3 protein: CASSSYPGGAETQYF
CDR3 DNA: TGTGCCAGCAGCTCGTACCCAGGGGGCGCGGAGACCCAGTACTTC

clone size: -
D gene: -
J gene: TRBJ2-2
V gene: TRBV30
CDR3 protein: CAWTVQGHGELFF
CDR3 DNA: TGTGCCTGGACCGTACAGGGCCACGGGGAGCTGTTTTTT

clone size: -
D gene: TRBD2
J gene: TRBJ2-1
V gene: TRBV28
CDR3 protein: CASSLDSGRDGDEQFF
CDR3 DNA: TGTGCCAGCAGTTTAGATAGCGGGAGGGATGGCGATGAGCAGTTCTTC

clone size: -
D gene: -
J gene: TRBJ2-7
V gene: TRBV21-1
CDR3 protein: CASSNLLKGQRSIHYEQYF
CDR3 DNA: TGTGCCAGCAGCAATTTGCTAAAAGGACAGAGATCGATTCATTACGAGCAGTACTTC

clone size: -
D gene: TRBD1
J gene: TRBJ1-1
V gene: TRBV19
CDR3 protein: CASSDRGDTEAFF
CDR3 DNA: TGTGCCAGTAGTGACAGGGGTGACACTGAAGCTTTCTTT

clone size: -
D gene: -
J gene: TRBJ1-1
V gene: TRBV19
CDR3 protein: CASSIAGSKNTEAFF
CDR3 DNA: TGTGCCAGTAGTATTGCCGGCAGTAAGAACACTGAAGCTTTCTTT

clone size: -
D gene: -
J gene: TRBJ2-7
V gene: TRBV7-2
CDR3 protein: CASSLRDGEYEQYF
CDR3 DNA: TGTGCCAGCAGCCTCAGGGACGGAGAATACGAGCAGTACTTC

clone size: -
D gene: -
J gene: TRBJ1-1
V gene: TRBV5-1
CDR3 protein: CASTIYAPGDTEAFF
CDR3 DNA: TGCGCCAGCACGATCTACGCCCCAGGGGACACTGAAGCTTTCTTT

clone size: -
D gene: TRBD2
J gene: TRBJ2-3
V gene: TRBV6-4
CDR3 protein: CASSDTKHWTSGSNTQYF
CDR3 DNA: TGTGCCAGCAGTGACACAAAGCACTGGACTAGCGGGAGCAATACGCAGTATTTT

clone size: -
D gene: -
J gene: TRBJ1-2
V gene: TRBV30
CDR3 protein: CAWSVNTNYGYTF
CDR3 DNA: TGTGCCTGGAGTGTAAATACTAACTATGGCTACACCTTC

clone size: -
D gene: -
J gene: TRBJ2-3
V gene: TRBV7-7
CDR3 protein: CASSLDHRPGTDTQYF
CDR3 DNA: TGTGCCAGCAGCTTAGATCACCGACCTGGCACAGATACGCAGTATTTT

clone size: -
D gene: -
J gene: TRBJ2-1
V gene: TRBV18
CDR3 protein: CASSRYGGEQFF
CDR3 DNA: TGTGCCAGCTCACGGTACGGGGGTGAGCAGTTCTTC

clone size: -
D gene: TRBD1
J gene: TRBJ2-7
V gene: TRBV5-8
CDR3 protein: CASRPTGYNEQYF
CDR3 DNA: TGTGCCAGCAGGCCGACAGGGTACAACGAGCAGTACTTC

clone size: -
D gene: -
J gene: TRBJ2-5
V gene: TRBV25-1
CDR3 protein: CASSESRIPRETQYF
CDR3 DNA: TGTGCCAGCAGTGAAAGTAGGATCCCGAGGGAGACCCAGTACTTC

clone size: once
D gene: -
J gene: TRBJ2-3
V gene: TRBV9
CDR3 protein: CASRSDTQYF
CDR3 DNA: TGTGCCAGCAGATCGGATACGCAGTATTTT

clone size: -
D gene: -
J gene: TRBJ2-3
V gene: TRBV28
CDR3 protein: CASNGWGEGRGTDTQYF
CDR3 DNA: TGTGCCAGCAACGGGTGGGGCGAGGGACGGGGGACAGATACGCAGTATTTT

clone size: -
D gene: -
J gene: TRBJ2-5
V gene: TRBV5-1
CDR3 protein: CASSLASDQETQYF
CDR3 DNA: TGCGCCAGCAGCTTGGCTAGCGATCAAGAGACCCAGTACTTC

clone size: -
D gene: -
J gene: TRBJ1-4
V gene: TRBV7-6
CDR3 protein: CASSLQKERGNEKLFF
CDR3 DNA: TGTGCCAGCAGCTTACAGAAGGAGAGGGGTAATGAAAAACTGTTTTTT

clone size: -
D gene: -
J gene: TRBJ1-1
V gene: TRBV5-4
CDR3 protein: CASSLGVAEAFF
CDR3 DNA: TGTGCCAGCAGCTTGGGGGTCGCTGAAGCTTTCTTT

clone size: -
D gene: TRBD1
J gene: TRBJ1-2
V gene: TRBV2
CDR3 protein: CASSERQGTSYGYTF
CDR3 DNA: TGTGCCAGCAGTGAAAGACAGGGGACTTCTTATGGCTACACCTTC

clone size: -
D gene: -
J gene: TRBJ1-2
V gene: TRBV10-2
CDR3 protein: CASSEGLSYGYTF
CDR3 DNA: TGCGCCAGCAGTGAAGGGTTAAGCTATGGCTACACCTTC

clone size: -
D gene: -
J gene: TRBJ1-4
V gene: TRBV5-1
CDR3 protein: CASSLLGPATNEKLFF
CDR3 DNA: TGCGCCAGCAGCTTACTCGGACCTGCAACTAATGAAAAACTGTTTTTT

clone size: -
D gene: -
J gene: TRBJ2-5
V gene: TRBV28
CDR3 protein: CASSPPQGRETQYF
CDR3 DNA: TGTGCCAGCAGCCCACCCCAGGGGCGAGAGACCCAGTACTTC

clone size: -
D gene: TRBD2
J gene: TRBJ2-1
V gene: TRBV7-2
CDR3 protein: CASSSKRGPYNEQFF
CDR3 DNA: TGTGCCAGCAGCTCCAAGCGGGGACCCTACAATGAGCAGTTCTTC

clone size: -
D gene: -
J gene: TRBJ1-2
V gene: TRBV25-1
CDR3 protein: CASSEGRANYGYTF
CDR3 DNA: TGTGCCAGCAGTGAAGGCAGGGCAAACTATGGCTACACCTTC

clone size: once
D gene: -
J gene: TRBJ1-4
V gene: TRBV9
CDR3 protein: CASSVSGLLYGEKLFF
CDR3 DNA: TGTGCCAGCAGCGTGTCTGGGTTACTTTACGGTGAAAAACTGTTTTTT

clone size: once
D gene: TRBD2
J gene: TRBJ2-3
V gene: TRBV20-1
CDR3 protein: CSAMGGDTQYF
CDR3 DNA: TGCAGTGCCATGGGGGGGGATACGCAGTATTTT

clone size: -
D gene: TRBD2
J gene: TRBJ2-7
V gene: TRBV5-4
CDR3 protein: CASTTGTSGFNEQYF
CDR3 DNA: TGTGCCAGCACAACCGGGACTAGCGGGTTTAACGAGCAGTACTTC

clone size: -
D gene: TRBD1
J gene: TRBJ2-5
V gene: TRBV19
CDR3 protein: CASSLGQGPAVTQYF
CDR3 DNA: TGTGCCAGTAGTTTGGGACAGGGGCCTGCCGTGACCCAGTACTTC

clone size: -
D gene: TRBD1
J gene: TRBJ2-2
V gene: TRBV28
CDR3 protein: CASSPRDSRGPGELFF
CDR3 DNA: TGTGCCAGCAGCCCCCGGGACAGCCGAGGCCCCGGGGAGCTGTTTTTT

clone size: -
D gene: TRBD2
J gene: TRBJ2-3
V gene: TRBV10-3
CDR3 protein: CAIGYGLTSDTGDTQYF
CDR3 DNA: TGTGCCATCGGCTACGGGTTAACTAGCGACACTGGGGATACGCAGTATTTT

clone size: -
D gene: TRBD2
J gene: TRBJ2-3
V gene: TRBV5-1
CDR3 protein: CASSLGLAGRLTDTQYF
CDR3 DNA: TGCGCCAGCAGCTTGGGGCTAGCGGGGAGACTCACAGATACGCAGTATTTT

clone size: -
D gene: TRBD1
J gene: TRBJ2-7
V gene: TRBV7-3
CDR3 protein: CASSPDRGEQYF
CDR3 DNA: TGTGCCAGCAGCCCGGACAGGGGCGAGCAGTACTTC

clone size: -
D gene: -
J gene: TRBJ1-1
V gene: TRBV4-1
CDR3 protein: CASSQDWGGPRNTEAFF
CDR3 DNA: TGCGCCAGCAGCCAAGATTGGGGGGGCCCTAGGAACACTGAAGCTTTCTTT

clone size: few
D gene: -
J gene: TRBJ2-1
V gene: TRBV7-3
CDR3 protein: CASSLRETGFGPYNEQFF
CDR3 DNA: TGTGCCAGCAGCTTAAGGGAAACAGGGTTTGGTCCCTACAATGAGCAGTTCTTC

clone size: -
D gene: TRBD2
J gene: TRBJ2-7
V gene: TRBV18
CDR3 protein: CASSPGLAGVGNEQYF
CDR3 DNA: TGTGCCAGCTCACCGGGACTAGCGGGAGTAGGAAACGAGCAGTACTTC

clone size: -
D gene: TRBD2
J gene: TRBJ2-3
V gene: TRBV27
CDR3 protein: CASRKLAAGTDTQYF
CDR3 DNA: TGTGCCAGCAGGAAACTAGCGGCAGGTACAGATACGCAGTATTTT

clone size: -
D gene: -
J gene: TRBJ2-1
V gene: TRBV14
CDR3 protein: CASGGIGYNEQFF
CDR3 DNA: TGTGCCAGCGGGGGAATTGGATACAATGAGCAGTTCTTC

clone size: -
D gene: -
J gene: TRBJ1-1
V gene: TRBV7-6
CDR3 protein: CASSQNLLTANTEAFF
CDR3 DNA: TGTGCCAGCAGCCAAAACCTTCTGACGGCGAACACTGAAGCTTTCTTT

clone size: -
D gene: -
J gene: TRBJ2-5
V gene: TRBV2
CDR3 protein: CASSKNNPGHERETQYF
CDR3 DNA: TGTGCCAGCAGTAAAAACAATCCGGGACACGAAAGAGAGACCCAGTACTTC

clone size: -
D gene: TRBD2
J gene: TRBJ2-7
V gene: TRBV9
CDR3 protein: CASSGGGLAGASQYF
CDR3 DNA: TGTGCCAGCAGCGGGGGTGGGCTAGCGGGAGCCTCGCAGTACTTC

clone size: -
D gene: -
J gene: TRBJ2-3
V gene: TRBV11-2
CDR3 protein: CASSKVADTQYF
CDR3 DNA: TGTGCCAGCAGTAAAGTGGCAGATACGCAGTATTTT

clone size: once
D gene: -
J gene: TRBJ2-7
V gene: TRBV14
CDR3 protein: CASSQVDSASTYEQYF
CDR3 DNA: TGTGCCAGCAGCCAAGTGGACAGTGCGTCGACCTACGAGCAGTACTTC

clone size: -
D gene: -
J gene: TRBJ1-5
V gene: TRBV27
CDR3 protein: CASSFLGRSLQPQHF
CDR3 DNA: TGTGCCAGCAGTTTTCTGGGACGGTCTCTTCAGCCCCAGCATTTT

clone size: -
D gene: TRBD1
J gene: TRBJ1-5
V gene: TRBV2
CDR3 protein: CASSPGTGGLGGNQPQHF
CDR3 DNA: TGTGCCAGCAGTCCCGGGACAGGGGGCCTTGGGGGCAATCAGCCCCAGCATTTT

clone size: -
D gene: -
J gene: TRBJ2-6
V gene: TRBV7-6
CDR3 protein: CASSLQGPWSGANVLTF
CDR3 DNA: TGTGCCAGCAGCTTACAGGGGCCCTGGTCTGGGGCCAACGTCCTGACTTTC

clone size: -
D gene: TRBD2
J gene: TRBJ2-2
V gene: TRBV27
CDR3 protein: CASSLRGGLAGPRTGELFF
CDR3 DNA: TGTGCCAGCAGTTTAAGAGGAGGACTAGCGGGACCGCGCACCGGGGAGCTGTTTTTT

clone size: -
D gene: -
J gene: TRBJ1-2
V gene: TRBV5-1
CDR3 protein: CASSPSGGGGYTF
CDR3 DNA: TGCGCCAGCAGCCCGTCAGGAGGGGGAGGCTACACCTTC

clone size: -
D gene: TRBD2
J gene: TRBJ2-1
V gene: TRBV5-4
CDR3 protein: CASSFVGLVLNEQFF
CDR3 DNA: TGTGCCAGCAGCTTCGTGGGACTAGTTTTGAATGAGCAGTTCTTC

clone size: -
D gene: -
J gene: TRBJ2-2
V gene: TRBV9
CDR3 protein: CASGPGTSPGELFF
CDR3 DNA: TGTGCCAGCGGCCCAGGCACTAGTCCCGGGGAGCTGTTTTTT

clone size: -
D gene: -
J gene: TRBJ2-7
V gene: TRBV5-1
CDR3 protein: CASSAGFYEQYF
CDR3 DNA: TGCGCCAGCAGCGCCGGGTTCTACGAGCAGTACTTC

clone size: -
D gene: TRBD2
J gene: TRBJ2-7
V gene: TRBV7-9
CDR3 protein: CASSWAGAGDVPYYEQYF
CDR3 DNA: TGTGCCAGCAGCTGGGCAGGAGCGGGAGATGTCCCTTACTACGAGCAGTACTTC

clone size: -
D gene: TRBD1
J gene: TRBJ2-5
V gene: TRBV10-3
CDR3 protein: CAISLTGEVLETQYF
CDR3 DNA: TGTGCCATCAGCTTGACAGGGGAAGTTCTGGAGACCCAGTACTTC

clone size: -
D gene: -
J gene: TRBJ2-7
V gene: TRBV5-1
CDR3 protein: CASSLAVSSYEQYF
CDR3 DNA: TGCGCCAGCAGCTTGGCGGTCAGCTCCTACGAGCAGTACTTC

clone size: -
D gene: -
J gene: TRBJ1-1
V gene: TRBV2
CDR3 protein: CASKGSGANTEAFF
CDR3 DNA: TGTGCCAGCAAAGGGTCGGGGGCGAACACTGAAGCTTTCTTT

clone size: -
D gene: -
J gene: TRBJ2-2
V gene: TRBV5-1
CDR3 protein: CASSLEGPYTGELFF
CDR3 DNA: TGCGCCAGCAGCTTGGAGGGGCCGTACACCGGGGAGCTGTTTTTT

clone size: once
D gene: -
J gene: TRBJ2-7
V gene: TRBV29-1
CDR3 protein: CSVANRVSYEQYF
CDR3 DNA: TGCAGCGTTGCGAACAGGGTTTCCTACGAGCAGTACTTC

clone size: -
D gene: -
J gene: TRBJ2-3
V gene: TRBV5-4
CDR3 protein: CASSRLVAAMTTDTQYF
CDR3 DNA: TGTGCCAGCAGCCGCTTAGTGGCAGCGATGACCACAGATACGCAGTATTTT

clone size: -
D gene: -
J gene: TRBJ1-1
V gene: TRBV11-2
CDR3 protein: CASSLILGISTEAFF
CDR3 DNA: TGTGCCAGCAGCTTAATTCTGGGCATAAGCACTGAAGCTTTCTTT